The entry that follows covers one T cell receptor (beta chain) sequence. Antigen unknown. The sample belongs to a study of cytomegalovirus exposure and HLA in healthy donors. Study findings and constraints: Accurate predictions that matched the HLA-A and HLA-B alleles of most subjects were reportedly made from TCR beta sequences. HLA alleles were associated with fewer than 20,000 TCR beta sequences in a later analysis at 0.05 false discovery rate. Most TCR sequences were seen very rarely across donors, but some public TCRs occurred in many.

The PCR was carried out with 60 Vbeta primers and 13 Jbeta primers. Sequencing was performed with immunoSEQ multiplex PCR; in TCRdb, only in-frame clones are kept and a portion is missing. The sample shows some 150,000 clones, 60% to 75% of them seen only once. Sequences were obtained from PBMCs. The TCR originated in a young man in good health and CMV-seronegative.

Written as DNA, the CDR3 is TGTGCCAGCAGCTCGGGACTAGCGGGAACGTACAGAGAGACCCAGTACTTC. This encodes CASSSGLAGTYRETQYF. This rearrangement joins TRBV9 to TRBJ2-5, with 13 bases aligning to TRBD2. The CDR3 spans 17 residues. Germline values: CDR1 SGDLS, CDR2 YYNGEE. The trim removed 4 bases at V and 4 bases at J, leaving 10 bases unmatched.